A single sample is the source of the 2 T cell receptor beta chains below, sequenced in a study of blood T cells in healthy people across ages (dated by TCRdb to the mid-2010s). Library preparation employed 5' RACE. Sequencing used an Illumina HiSeq 2500. The second PCR ran for roughly 6 to 11 cycles and used a J-beta primer mix along with a sample-barcoded 5' primer. TCRdb reanalyzed the raw reads on its own, using fastp at Q25 for trimming and MiXCR for clone calling, and kept in-frame beta chains. For every CDR3 protein sequence, its rows merge into one entry that carries the most common genes and DNA. The sample table lists 600,000 to 850,000 distinct CDR3 sequences, 25% of them with a count of one. Of the sample, 8% to 10% falls within the top ten clones. These data were also reused for a study on T cells of mothers and their children.

The sample consisted of blood. The receptors come from a boy younger than 18 in good health.

The V call is TRBV20-1, the J call TRBJ2-1; a weak D match, TRBD2 (6 bases). This CDR3 has 14 residues. Germline values: CDR1 DFQATT, CDR2 SNEGSKA (reference sequence). Trimming removed 3 bases from V and 1 base from J, with 10 bases in between. The DNA of the CDR3 is TGCAGTGCTAGTCACGGGGGATCCTACAATGAGCAGTTCTTC. Its translation is CSASHGGSYNEQFF.

This clonotype was detected only a few times. The genes are TRBV7-2 and TRBJ2-5; D may correspond to TRBD1 or TRBD2 (5 bases each). V shed 2 bases and J shed 7 bases, with 11 bases lying between them. This CDR3 contains 13 residues. Germline CDR1 SGHTA, CDR2 FQGNSA. In DNA, the CDR3 is TGTGCCAGCAGCTTATTATCCGGGGCGACCCAGTACTTC. Translating gives CASSLLSGATQYF. The variable domain in full, with the rest retrieved from reference TRBV7-2 and TRBJ2-5, is GAGVSQSPSNKVTEKGKDVELRCDPISGHTALYWYRQSLGQGLEFLIYFQGNSAPDKSGLPSDRFSAERTGGSVSTLTIQRTQQEDSAVYLCASSLLSGATQYFGPGTRLLVL.